This TCR beta chain was sequenced during a study of cytomegalovirus exposure and HLA in healthy donors. 13 Jbeta primers and 60 Vbeta primers were used for the PCR. Only in-frame clones appear in the TCRdb table, and some are missing; sequencing was by immunoSEQ multiplex PCR. The repertoire has more than 80,000 clones, about 78% of them found once; the top ten carry approximately 5.6%. Broader study findings: HLA allele associations emerged for about 18,000 TCR beta sequences in a later analysis, at 0.05 false discovery rate. Presence/absence analyses assumed roughly uniform sequencing depth across donors, which may not hold. The listing of roughly 160 TCR beta chains classed them as cytomegalovirus-associated. When a later analysis was performed, an Asian-associated ancestry cluster reportedly had fewer N-insertions than the roughly 670-donor mean.

Germline V CDR1 and CDR2: MDHEN, SYDVKM. The J segment lost 6 bases and the V segment lost 7 bases, leaving 5 bases of the junction unmatched. The CDR3 runs 14 residues. Comment on this clone: The antigen is not known.

The TCR was taken from a man aged 18 to 35 in good health and CMV-seropositive. The gene calls are TRBV28 and TRBJ2-2, with 10 bases lining up with TRBD2. Sequenced sample: PBMCs. CDR3 residues: CASKASGSSGELFF. CDR3 nucleotides: TGTGCCAGCAAGGCTAGCGGGAGTTCCGGGGAGCTGTTTTTT. Looking up the rest from reference TRBV28 and TRBJ2-2 gives the full variable domain: DVKVTQSSRYLVKRTGEKVFLECVQDMDHENMFWYRQDPGLGLRLIYFSYDVKMKEKGDIPEGYSVSREKKERFSLILESASTNQTSMYLCASKASGSSGELFFGEGSRLTVL.